The 11 T cell receptor beta chains reported below all come from one sample, sequenced in a study of cytomegalovirus exposure and HLA in healthy donors. Primers included in the PCR were 60 Vbeta and 13 Jbeta primers. The table came from immunoSEQ multiplex PCR; TCRdb's copy has only in-frame clones and leaves some out. In total, the table holds fewer than 150,000 clones. Material for sequencing was PBMCs. These receptor sequences come from a man in his forties in good health and CMV-seronegative.

The chain joins TRBV2 to TRBJ1-4, with no clear D. Germline CDR1 and CDR2: SNHLY and FYNNEI. The germline V and J ends were trimmed by 1 base and 13 bases, with 16 bases remaining between them. The CDR3 covers 14 residues. The CDR3 DNA is TGTGCCAGCAGTGAAGATACCGACTTAGTCGTACTGTTTTTT. Its protein is CASSEDTDLVVLFF.

CDR3 region: CASTSSDTQYF. CDR3 nucleotide sequence: TGTGCCAGCACCTCCTCAGATACGCAGTATTTT. The V call is TRBV9, the J call TRBJ2-3; no clear D. Germline V lookup: CDR1 SGDLS, CDR2 YYNGEE. V was clipped by 6 bases and J by 4 bases, with 6 bases between them. The CDR3 is 11 residues long.

V is TRBV29-1 and J is TRBJ2-7, with a weak D call TRBD1 (5 bases). Trimming cost V 4 bases and J 5 bases, with 12 bases left between them. Germline V lookup: CDR1 SQVTM, CDR2 ANQGSEA. This CDR3 contains 12 residues. This chain's CDR3 is CSVALGRNEQYF. Here the CDR3 DNA reads TGCAGCGTTGCCTTGGGGCGCAACGAGCAGTACTTC.

The CDR3 is CASSFAGMGLAGGLYNEQFF. The CDR3, as DNA: TGTGCCAGCAGTTTTGCGGGGATGGGACTAGCGGGGGGCCTATACAATGAGCAGTTCTTC. The J gene is TRBJ2-1, the V gene TRBV28, with 15 bases lining up with TRBD2. The CDR3 loop spans 20 amino acids. The trim removed 3 bases at V and 4 bases at J, leaving 13 bases unmatched. Germline CDR1 is MDHEN and CDR2 is SYDVKM.

The V gene is TRBV6-5, the J gene TRBJ1-2, with D possibly being TRBD1 (5 bases). The length of the CDR3 is 13 residues. Trimming took 6 bases from V and 0 from J, leaving 8 bases between them. The V gene's germline CDR1 is MNHEY and CDR2 SVGAGI. The CDR3 spells CASRTTANYGYTF. CDR3 bases: TGTGCCAGCAGGACGACAGCTAACTATGGCTACACCTTC.

This rearrangement joins TRBV7-9 to TRBJ2-1; 8 bases fit TRBD2. Germline V gene sequence: CDR1 SEHNR, CDR2 FQNEAQ (reference sequence). J gave up 9 bases and V 0 bases, and 10 bases lay outside the gene matches. There are 16 residues in the CDR3. DNA for the CDR3: TGTGCCAGCAGCTTAGCGCTCGGGGGGGCCTTCATTGAGCAGTTCTTC. Protein: CASSLALGGAFIEQFF.

The chain links TRBV28 to TRBJ2-7; tentative D call: TRBD1 (6 bases). The V and J ends lost 6 bases and 4 bases respectively, with 10 bases between them. Looked up from germline, CDR1 is MDHEN and CDR2 is SYDVKM. The CDR3 extends over 12 amino acids. The CDR3 sequence: CASRAGQYEQYF. The CDR3 nucleotides read TGTGCCAGCAGGGCCGGACAGTACGAGCAGTACTTC. The full variable domain, in which reference TRBV28 and TRBJ2-7 provide the parts outside the CDR3, is DVKVTQSSRYLVKRTGEKVFLECVQDMDHENMFWYRQDPGLGLRLIYFSYDVKMKEKGDIPEGYSVSREKKERFSLILESASTNQTSMYLCASRAGQYEQYFGPGTRLTVT.

V is TRBV6-6 and J is TRBJ1-4; 10 positions agree with TRBD1. J lost 5 bases, V lost 0 bases, and 0 bases had no gene match. The CDR3 covers 15 residues. CDR1 is MNHNY and CDR2 is SVGAGI in the germline V gene (reference sequence). The CDR3 reads CASSYSGQGNEKLFF. The CDR3 coding sequence is TGTGCCAGCAGTTACTCGGGACAGGGGAATGAAAAACTGTTTTTT.

V and J are TRBV23-1 and TRBJ1-5; 7 bases match TRBD1. TRBV23-1 is assigned to the ORF class and has an uncertain function. J gave up 0 bases and V 3 bases, and 8 bases lay outside the gene matches. The CDR3 sequence is 17 residues long. The CDR3 DNA is TGCGCCAGCAGTCAGCTTCATACAGGGGATAGCAATCAGCCCCAGCATTTT. Amino acids: CASSQLHTGDSNQPQHF.

CDR3 protein: CASSYSGGAYNEQFF. As DNA, the CDR3 is TGTGCCAGCAGTTACAGCGGGGGGGCCTACAATGAGCAGTTCTTC. This chain connects TRBV6-5 to TRBJ2-1; 10 nucleotides align to TRBD2. Trimming took 2 bases from V and 2 from J; bases not matched to a gene: 0. The CDR3 runs 15 residues. Germline loops: CDR1 MNHEY, CDR2 SVGAGI.

This sequence joins TRBV6-1 and TRBJ1-4, with D possibly matching TRBD1 (6 bases). The CDR3 covers 15 residues. V gave up 5 bases and J gave up 3 bases, with 13 bases separating them. Germline CDR1 MNHNS, CDR2 SASEGT. In nucleotides, the CDR3 is TGTGCCAGCAGTAACAGGGACGGGGCTAATGAAAAACTGTTTTTT. This codes for CASSNRDGANEKLFF.